This TCR beta chain was recorded in a study of T cells in Graves' hyperthyroidism and ophthalmopathy. Study-wide results and caveats: Ophthalmopathy and stable hyperthyroidism were separated by a 13 V-J model.

Concerning this clonotype itself: The antigen is not known.

The CDR3 consists of 17 residues. The J segment lost 1 base and the V segment lost 9 bases, leaving 16 bases of the junction unmatched. Newly diagnosed patients aged 18 to 65 had hyperthyroidism of under 2 months' duration. Researchers took RNA transcripts and amplified the TCR beta CDR3 regions from them. In the first-round RT-PCR of the TCR CDR3, the HTBI primer set was used. Each CDR3 protein gets one entry after TCRdb re-called the multiplex PCR reads with MiXCR. Here the sample spans around 720,000 distinct CDR3 sequences, roughly a third being singletons. Source material: blood. The clonotype comes from a woman in her forties with Graves' hyperthyroidism. The V call is TRBV12-3 or TRBV12-4, the J call TRBJ1-1; 8 nucleotides agree with TRBD1. CDR3 nucleotides: TGTGCCAGTCTGACCCGGACAGGGACTGGGGGGAACACTGAAGCTTTCTTT. Encoded protein: CASLTRTGTGGNTEAFF.